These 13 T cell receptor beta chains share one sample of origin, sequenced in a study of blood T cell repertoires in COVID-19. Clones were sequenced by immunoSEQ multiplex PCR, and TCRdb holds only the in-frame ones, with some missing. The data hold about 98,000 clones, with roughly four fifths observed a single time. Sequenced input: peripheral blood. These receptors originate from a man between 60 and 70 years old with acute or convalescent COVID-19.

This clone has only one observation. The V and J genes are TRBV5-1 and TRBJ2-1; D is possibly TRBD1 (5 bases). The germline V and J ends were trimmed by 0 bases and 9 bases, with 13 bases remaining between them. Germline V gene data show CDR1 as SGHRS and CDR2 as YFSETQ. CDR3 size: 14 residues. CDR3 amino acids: CASSLGTNGREQFF. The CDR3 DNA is TGCGCCAGCAGCTTGGGGACAAACGGACGTGAGCAGTTCTTC.

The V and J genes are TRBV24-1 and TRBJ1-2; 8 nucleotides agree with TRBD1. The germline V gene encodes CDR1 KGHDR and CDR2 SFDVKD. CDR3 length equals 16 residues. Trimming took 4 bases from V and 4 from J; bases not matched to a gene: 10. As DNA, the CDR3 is TGTGCCACCAGTGACCCGGACAGGGAGAAGAGCTATGGCTACACCTTC. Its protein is CATSDPDREKSYGYTF.

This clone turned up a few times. The CDR3 DNA follows: TGCAGCCTTGGACAGAGCGACACTGAAGCTTTCTTT. Translation: CSLGQSDTEAFF. The J gene is TRBJ1-1, the V gene TRBV29-1; a possible D gene is TRBD1 (6 bases). Trimming took off 8 bases at V and 3 bases at J, with 13 bases between the two ends. This CDR3 contains 12 residues. Germline V CDR1 and CDR2: SQVTM, ANQGSEA. The entire variable domain, with the rest obtained from reference TRBV29-1 and TRBJ1-1, is as follows: SAVISQKPSRDICQRGTSLTIQCQVDSQVTMMFWYRQQPGQSLTLIATANQGSEATYESGFVIDKFPISRPNLTFSTLTVSNMSPEDSSIYLCSLGQSDTEAFFGQGTRLTVV.

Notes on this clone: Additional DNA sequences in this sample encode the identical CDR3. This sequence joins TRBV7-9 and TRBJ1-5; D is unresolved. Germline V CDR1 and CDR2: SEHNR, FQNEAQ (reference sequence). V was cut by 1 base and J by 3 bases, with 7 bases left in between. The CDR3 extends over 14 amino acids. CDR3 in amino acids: CASSLGQSNQPQHF. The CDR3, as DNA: TGTGCCAGCAGCTTAGGGCAGTCCAATCAGCCCCAGCATTTT.

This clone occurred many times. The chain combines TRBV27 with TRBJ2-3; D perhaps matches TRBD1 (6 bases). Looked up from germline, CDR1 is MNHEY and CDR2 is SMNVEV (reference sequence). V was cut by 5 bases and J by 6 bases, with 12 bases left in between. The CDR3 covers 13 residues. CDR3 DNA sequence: TGTGCCAGCAGTCAACAGGGCCCCGATACGCAGTATTTT. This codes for CASSQQGPDTQYF.

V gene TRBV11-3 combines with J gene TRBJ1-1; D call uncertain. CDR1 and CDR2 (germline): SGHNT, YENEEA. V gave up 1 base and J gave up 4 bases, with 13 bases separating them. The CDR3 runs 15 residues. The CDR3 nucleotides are TGTGCCAGCAGCTTAGGGCGGGGAGTTGGCACTGAAGCTTTCTTT. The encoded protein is CASSLGRGVGTEAFF.

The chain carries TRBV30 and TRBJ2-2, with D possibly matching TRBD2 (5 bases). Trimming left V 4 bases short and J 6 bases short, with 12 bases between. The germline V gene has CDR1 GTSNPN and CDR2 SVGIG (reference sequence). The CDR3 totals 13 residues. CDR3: CAWTTVGAGELFF. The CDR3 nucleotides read TGTGCCTGGACCACCGTCGGGGCCGGGGAGCTGTTTTTT. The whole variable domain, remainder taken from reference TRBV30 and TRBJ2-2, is SQTIHQWPATLVQPVGSPLSLECTVEGTSNPNLYWYRQAAGRGLQLLFYSVGIGQISSEVPQNLSASRPQDRQFILSSKKLLLSDSGFYLCAWTTVGAGELFFGEGSRLTVL.

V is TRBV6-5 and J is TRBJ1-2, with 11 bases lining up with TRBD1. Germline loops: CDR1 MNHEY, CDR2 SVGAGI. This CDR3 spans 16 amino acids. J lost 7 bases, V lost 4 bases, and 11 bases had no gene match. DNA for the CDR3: TGTGCCAGCAGTTCGAAACAAGGGACAGGGGGTTTTGGCTACACCTTC. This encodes CASSSKQGTGGFGYTF.

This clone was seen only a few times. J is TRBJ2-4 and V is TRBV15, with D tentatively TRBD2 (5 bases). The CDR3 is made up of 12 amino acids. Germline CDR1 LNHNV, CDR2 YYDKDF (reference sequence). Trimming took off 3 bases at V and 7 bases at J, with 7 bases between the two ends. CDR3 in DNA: TGTGCCACCAGCAGCCGCGGGAACATTCAGTACTTC. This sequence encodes CATSSRGNIQYF.

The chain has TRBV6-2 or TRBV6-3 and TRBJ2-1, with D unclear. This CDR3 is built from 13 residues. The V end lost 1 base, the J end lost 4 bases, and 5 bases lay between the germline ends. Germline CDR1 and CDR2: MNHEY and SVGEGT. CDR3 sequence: CASSYFQYNEQFF. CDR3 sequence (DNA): TGTGCCAGCAGTTACTTCCAGTACAATGAGCAGTTCTTC.

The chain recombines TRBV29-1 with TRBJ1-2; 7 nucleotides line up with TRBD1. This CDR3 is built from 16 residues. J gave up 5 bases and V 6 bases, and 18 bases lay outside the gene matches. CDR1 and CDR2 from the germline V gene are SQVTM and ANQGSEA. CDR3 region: CSVLSPWTSGGYGYTF. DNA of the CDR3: TGCAGCGTCCTTTCTCCCTGGACCTCAGGGGGGTATGGCTACACCTTC.

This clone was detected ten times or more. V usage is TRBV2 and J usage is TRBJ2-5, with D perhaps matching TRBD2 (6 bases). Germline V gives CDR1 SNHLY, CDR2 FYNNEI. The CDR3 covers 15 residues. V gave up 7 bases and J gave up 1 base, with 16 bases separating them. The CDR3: CASNLEGLLQETQYF. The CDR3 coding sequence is TGTGCCAGCAATCTGGAGGGACTGCTCCAAGAGACCCAGTACTTC.

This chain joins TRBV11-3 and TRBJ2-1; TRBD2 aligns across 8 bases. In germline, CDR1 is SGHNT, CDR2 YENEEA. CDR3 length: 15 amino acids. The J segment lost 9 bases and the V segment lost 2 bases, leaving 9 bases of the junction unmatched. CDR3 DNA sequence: TGTGCCAGCAGCTTATTCCGGGAGGGCGGGAGTGAGCAGTTCTTC. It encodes CASSLFREGGSEQFF.